This T cell receptor (beta chain) stems from a study of T cell repertoires in cytomegalovirus infection. At the level of the study: TCR beta signatures that were public indicated CMV infection and matching HLA type.

Deletions cut 8 bases from V and 2 bases from J, with 12 bases between. This CDR3 has 13 residues. This clonotype was observed a handful of times. What it recognizes is unknown. A single record per CDR3 protein comes from TCRdb applying MiXCR to the reads. The sample records 150,000 to 200,000 distinct CDR3 sequences, under 30% being singletons. Study-level results: Carriers of CMV and the relevant HLA type were discriminated by public TCR beta frequency. Ex vivo responses were dominated by HLA-C-restricted CMV-specific TCR beta clonotypes.

The rearrangement uses TRBV12-3 or TRBV12-4 and TRBJ2-5, with D possibly matching TRBD2 (6 bases). The sequence came from a human donor in good health (CMV status not recorded). Some clones in this sample may be carry-over from other donors' samples. The sequenced material came from PBMCs. The CDR3 protein is CASGLEGQETQYF. The CDR3 nucleotides are TGTGCCAGCGGGTTGGAGGGGCAAGAGACCCAGTACTTC.